Reported below is one T cell receptor (beta chain). Its specific antigen is unknown. Within one base of it there is no much larger clone, and no base qualities were kept. The entry originates in a study of cytotoxic CD8 clonotypes in ibrutinib-treated CLL (dated by TCRdb to the early 2020s). Background on the whole study: The cohort included about 15 treatment-naive and about a dozen relapsed/refractory patients; about 17 were IGHV unmutated. Responses were partial in roughly 24 patients and complete in 2; after median about 70 months follow-up, roughly 14 stayed in remission and some twelve progressed. Response samples were taken after a median of approximately 13 months on treatment, ranging from roughly 6 to 36 months. An average of about 250,000 productive templates and 94,082 productive rearrangements was obtained per sample. Longitudinal samples were available for about 30% of the roughly 86 trial participants. Cryopreserved peripheral blood mononuclear cells were collected before treatment, at response, and at either disease progression or sustained remission. Every sample from remission and from progressive disease was obtained while the patients were still on ibrutinib. The research as a whole found: Public clonotypes were rare and either shrank or stayed stable during treatment, and the rise in clonality at ibrutinib response reflected expansion of private clonotypes. Clonality increased at ibrutinib response, stayed stable in sustained remission, and fell back toward baseline at progression. Sampling times were not matched between sustained-remission and progressing patients, and lymph node repertoires were not studied. Baseline clonality exceeded that of age-matched healthy donors and correlated strongly with circulating CD8+ T-cell counts.

From the cysteine up to the phenylalanine, the CDR3 has a length of 18 residues. Solely the CDR3 DNA is kept, with 54 bases framed from the first base. Via the germline V gene (reference sequence), CDR1 is SEHNR and CDR2 FQNEAQ. Clipping removes 1 base from V and 6 bases from J, with 16 as the unmatched junction base count. Each clonotype received, on average, 10x coverage in deep resolution sequencing performed on a MiSeq, where the target depth lay between 1 in 1 million and 1 in 200,000 T cells. The immunoSEQ hsTCRB Kit was used to generate the TCR beta libraries. As for how the authors treated the data: ImmunoSEQ Data Assistant and ImmunoSEQ Analyzer were used for data analysis, and V, D and J genes were assigned according to IMGT definitions. Clonality, with values ranging from 0 to 1, was calculated as one minus the normalized Shannon entropy of productive rearrangement frequencies. Public clonotype analysis was restricted to overrepresented clonotypes comprising at least 0.05% of each patient's repertoire. Some twelve repertoires from age-matched healthy donors, obtained from immuneACCESS, served as clonality controls. TCRdb took over this immuneACCESS table, retaining in-frame rearrangements with V and J assigned. Such tables are incomplete; in checked studies, under half of the missing clones stem from an unresolved V gene, and the remainder is unexplained. V and J calls and clone size are given by that table; D and trimming were obtained from the DNA. In this sample the table shows about 160,000 clones, roughly 84% of which occur a single time. Clones ranked in the top ten supply around 2.7% of the sample.

This sample's time point label indicates: progressive disease on ibrutinib. For TCR beta library preparation, roughly 2 micrograms of genomic DNA were extracted from the cryopreserved PBMCs. High-throughput TCR beta sequencing was performed on longitudinal blood samples from CLL patients receiving ibrutinib monotherapy. The patients took part in an open-label, single-center phase 2 trial of ibrutinib monotherapy. The sequencing used PBMCs, collected at disease progression, from a patient treated with ibrutinib. The V and J segments used are TRBV7-9 and TRBJ2-3; 7 bases in the junction line up with TRBD2. The source is a human donor with chronic lymphocytic leukemia. The CDR3 here reads CASSLDLVGLADGDTQYF. At the DNA level, the sequence is TGTGCCAGCAGCTTAGATCTGGTTGGGCTAGCGGACGGGGATACGCAGTATTTT.